This T cell receptor beta chain was sequenced in a study of tumor-infiltrating lymphocytes in primary liver carcinoma. Study-wide results and caveats: Because the samples were bulk unsorted, the study did not compare CD4+ and CD8+ repertoires.

This CDR3 is 14 amino acids long. V lost 1 base and J lost 7, with 9 bases in between. Germline V gene data show CDR1 as SGHRS and CDR2 as YFSETQ. This clonotype was seen more than once but under ten times. Its antigen remains unknown. Researchers generated TCR beta cDNA from roughly 500 ng of total RNA, relying on a constant-region primer. What produced the TCR beta libraries was three nested multiplex PCR rounds using slightly modified ARM-PCR. In the first two PCR rounds, TRBV1-TRBV30 forward primers were paired with a C-beta reverse primer, and each round lasted roughly 10 cycles. TCRdb itself ran the multiplex PCR reads through MiXCR, one entry per CDR3 protein. The table includes 320,000 or so distinct CDR3 sequences, 65% detected once. Germline DNA was also extracted, while the blood RNA originated from unsorted whole blood.

This sequence originates from a man aged 40-49 years with primary liver carcinoma and hepatitis B virus infection. V is TRBV5-1 and J is TRBJ1-6, with a weak D call TRBD1 (6 bases). The sample consisted of peripheral blood. This chain's CDR3 is CASSLRTGNSPLHF. In nucleotides, the CDR3 is TGCGCCAGCAGCTTGAGAACAGGGAATTCACCCCTCCACTTT.